These 32 T cell receptor beta chains were all obtained from the same sample, sequenced in a study of response to subunit inactivated influenza vaccine. TCRdb itself ran the RT-PCR reads through MiXCR, one entry per CDR3 protein. The sample has almost 600,000 distinct CDR3 sequences; around 13% are singletons. Sequences were derived from PBMCs from blood, sampled 11 to 12 days after vaccination. Receptor source: a man aged 45-60 years who received an inactivated influenza vaccine.

This clonotype was seen at least ten times. The chain combines TRBV20-1 with TRBJ2-7; 9 bases align to TRBD2. The CDR3 is 15 residues long. The J segment lost 2 bases and the V segment lost 2 bases, leaving 7 bases of the junction unmatched. From germline, CDR1 is DFQATT and CDR2 SNEGSKA (reference sequence). CDR3 nucleotides: TGCAGTGCTAGACACCCTAGCGGGGACGCCTACGAGCAGTACTTC. Translation gives CSARHPSGDAYEQYF.

The chain carries TRBV3-1 and TRBJ1-2; D call uncertain. The ends were cut back, 0 bases at V and 3 bases at J, with 14 bases in the middle. CDR1 and CDR2 from the germline V gene are LGHDT and YNNKEL (reference sequence). CDR3 size: 16 residues. CDR3 DNA sequence: TGTGCCAGCAGCCAAGATCTGAAAAGCAAGGACTATGGCTACACCTTC. It codes for CASSQDLKSKDYGYTF.

This clonotype came up many times. The rearrangement joins TRBV4-3 to TRBJ2-2, with D uncertain. CDR1 is LGHNA and CDR2 is YSLEER in the germline V gene. The CDR3 loop spans 17 amino acids. V lost 2 bases and J lost 7, with 20 bases in between. CDR3 region: CASSQRQPNVNGGELFF. The CDR3 DNA reads as TGCGCCAGCAGCCAACGGCAGCCTAATGTTAATGGCGGGGAGCTGTTTTTT.

There are a few counts of this clonotype. The CDR3 region has the DNA TGTGCCAGCAGGGGTACGGGCGGGGGCTACAATGAGCAGTTCTTC. Amino acids: CASRGTGGGYNEQFF. This rearrangement joins TRBV12-3 or TRBV12-4 to TRBJ2-1; TRBD2 matches 7 bases. The CDR3 contains 15 residues. The V gene end was trimmed by 6 bases and the J gene end by 3 bases; junction bases not matched to a gene: 8.

This clonotype was seen a few times. The DNA of the CDR3 is TGTGCCAGCAGCTTACCGGGACTGGCCACTGAAGCTTTCTTT. This encodes CASSLPGLATEAFF. This rearrangement joins TRBV7-9 to TRBJ1-1, with D possibly being TRBD1 (5 bases). The germline V and J ends were trimmed by 2 bases and 4 bases, with 11 bases remaining between them. CDR1 and CDR2 (germline): SEHNR, FQNEAQ (reference sequence). The CDR3 is 14 residues long.

V usage is TRBV4-3 and J usage is TRBJ2-3, with 9 bases fitting TRBD2. This CDR3 has 16 amino acids. J lost 2 bases, V lost 2 bases, and 5 bases had no gene match. Germline-derived CDR1 and CDR2 are LGHNA and YSLEER. Here the CDR3 reads CASSQSPSGNTDTQYF. The CDR3 DNA sequence: TGCGCCAGCAGCCAAAGCCCTAGCGGGAACACAGATACGCAGTATTTT.

The CDR3 region has the DNA TGCAGTGCTGGGCCAGACGGTAACTATGGCTACACCTTC. Protein sequence: CSAGPDGNYGYTF. This chain connects TRBV20-1 to TRBJ1-2; D is uncertain. V shed 5 bases and J shed 1 base, with 11 bases lying between them. Germline lookup yields CDR1 DFQATT and CDR2 SNEGSKA (reference sequence). CDR3 length: 13 residues.

There are a few counts of this clonotype. This chain connects TRBV15 to TRBJ2-7; no reliable D call. From germline, CDR1 is LNHNV and CDR2 YYDKDF (reference sequence). Trimming took off 0 bases at V and 4 bases at J, with 13 bases between the two ends. The CDR3 spans 15 residues. The CDR3: CATSRDRGRTYEQYF. The CDR3 coding sequence is TGTGCCACCAGCAGAGATCGTGGCAGAACTTACGAGCAGTACTTC.

CDR3 nucleotides: TGTGCCAGCAGCGAGGGGGCTAACACCATATATTTT. Protein: CASSEGANTIYF. The V call is TRBV5-6, the J call TRBJ1-3; 7 nucleotides agree with TRBD1. The V and J ends lost 4 bases and 7 bases, in that order; junction bases with no gene match: 2. Germline assignment: CDR1 SGHDT and CDR2 YYEEEE. The CDR3 covers 12 residues.

This clonotype was counted at least ten times. V gene TRBV29-1 combines with J gene TRBJ2-7, with D possibly being TRBD1 (6 bases). V was cut by 6 bases and J by 1 base, with 10 bases left in between. The germline V gene encodes CDR1 SQVTM and CDR2 ANQGSEA. The length of the CDR3 is 12 residues. CDR3 loop: CSVLQGSYEQYF. DNA of the CDR3: TGCAGCGTACTACAGGGTTCCTACGAGCAGTACTTC.

The chain has TRBV3-1 and TRBJ2-2; TRBD1 might be the D (6 bases). Germline V gene lookup returns CDR1 LGHDT and CDR2 YNNKEL (reference sequence). The V end lost 2 bases, the J end lost 6 bases, and 16 bases lay between the germline ends. The CDR3 totals 16 residues. The CDR3 sequence is CASSQRTTGISGELFF. CDR3 DNA: TGTGCCAGCAGCCAAAGAACCACAGGGATATCCGGGGAGCTGTTTTTT.

Regarding this clonotype: This may come from a read error, since a much larger clone is one base off. The chain joins TRBV5-1 to TRBJ2-3; D not resolved. The CDR3 contains 13 residues. Germline V lookup: CDR1 SGHRS, CDR2 YFSETQ. In nucleotides, the CDR3 is TGCGCCTGCAGCTTGGTTCAGGCAGATACGCAGTATTTT. This codes for CACSLVQADTQYF.

This clonotype was detected only a few times. The V and J genes are TRBV10-2 and TRBJ2-5; 12 bases line up with TRBD2. V gave up 7 bases and J gave up 7 bases; unmatched junction bases: 13. The CDR3 totals 16 residues. Germline CDR1 is WSHSY and CDR2 is SAAADI. The CDR3 reads CASIGRLAGGVGTQYF. Written as DNA, the CDR3 is TGCGCCAGCATTGGCCGCCTAGCGGGGGGGGTGGGGACCCAGTACTTC.

The chain has TRBV7-2 and TRBJ2-7; unclear D gene. In germline, CDR1 is SGHTA, CDR2 FQGNSA. V lost 4 bases, J lost 6 bases, and 13 bases lay in between. CDR3 length: 13 amino acids. For the CDR3, the DNA is TGTGCCAGCAGCTCCACTACCGTGGGCGAGCAGTACTTC. This codes for CASSSTTVGEQYF. The whole variable domain, remainder taken from reference TRBV7-2 and TRBJ2-7, is GAGVSQSPSNKVTEKGKDVELRCDPISGHTALYWYRQSLGQGLEFLIYFQGNSAPDKSGLPSDRFSAERTGGSVSTLTIQRTQQEDSAVYLCASSSTTVGEQYFGPGTRLTVT.

This clonotype was seen a few times. The gene calls are TRBV20-1 and TRBJ2-7, with D possibly TRBD1 on 6 matching bases. The CDR3 runs to 15 residues. Germline lookup yields CDR1 DFQATT and CDR2 SNEGSKA (reference sequence). V lost 6 bases, J lost 3 bases, and 21 bases lay in between. Here the CDR3 reads CSARGSSQGNYEQYF. CDR3 nucleotides: TGCAGTGCCCGCGGATCTTCACAGGGTAACTACGAGCAGTACTTC.

The V gene is TRBV12-3 or TRBV12-4, the J gene TRBJ2-7; D not resolved. The CDR3 runs to 14 residues. Trimming shortened V by 6 bases and J by 7 bases, and 19 bases separated the two germline ends. In DNA, the CDR3 is TGTGCCAGCAGGCCGGGCCACCAACACGGAGAGCAGTACTTC. Translated, it gives CASRPGHQHGEQYF.

This clonotype was counted a few times. The chain uses TRBV20-1 and TRBJ2-7; D ambiguous. Germline loops: CDR1 DFQATT, CDR2 SNEGSKA (reference sequence). This CDR3 spans 10 amino acids. The V end was cut by 3 bases, the J end by 5 bases, with 5 bases between. CDR3 DNA: TGCAGTGCTAGTGGGAACGAGCAGTACTTC. Residues: CSASGNEQYF.

The chain links TRBV10-3 to TRBJ1-2; no clear D gene. V was pared by 0 bases and J by 4 bases, with 6 bases between. CDR1 is ENHRY, CDR2 SYGVKD, per germline. The CDR3 is 13 amino acids. The CDR3 spells CAISESKAYGYTF. The DNA of the CDR3 is TGTGCCATCAGTGAGTCGAAGGCCTATGGCTACACCTTC.

In this sample, this clonotype turned up a few times. The chain is built from TRBV25-1 and TRBJ2-1; weak D call: TRBD1 (5 bases). The V end lost 3 bases, the J end lost 10 bases, and 10 bases lay between the germline ends. The CDR3 is 12 amino acids. From germline, CDR1 is MGHDK and CDR2 SYGVNS. The CDR3 reads CASSEQGTEQFF. The CDR3, as DNA: TGTGCCAGCAGTGAGCAGGGTACAGAGCAGTTCTTC.

The rearrangement uses TRBV6-1 and TRBJ1-5; D is unresolved. With 6 bases removed from V and 2 bases from J, the gap between germline ends came to 11 bases. Germline V gene data show CDR1 as MNHNS and CDR2 as SASEGT. CDR3 length equals 14 residues. This CDR3 reads CASSPVDRNQPQHF. The CDR3 DNA is TGTGCCAGCAGCCCTGTGGACCGCAATCAGCCCCAGCATTTT.

This clonotype was observed a handful of times. This chain links TRBV28 with TRBJ1-4; 7 nucleotides align to TRBD1. Germline V gives CDR1 MDHEN, CDR2 SYDVKM. Trimming at V came to 2 bases and at J to 6 bases, leaving 6 bases not matched to a gene. The CDR3 has 15 amino acids. This CDR3 reads CASSLKDRVYEKLFF. The CDR3 bases are TGTGCCAGCAGTTTAAAAGACAGGGTATATGAAAAACTGTTTTTT.

This clonotype was seen only once. A read error may be the cause here, since a much bigger clone is one base away. The rearrangement joins TRBV11-2 to TRBJ2-7; 8 nucleotides match TRBD1. The trim removed 5 bases at V and 0 bases at J, leaving 3 bases unmatched. From germline, CDR1 is SGHAT and CDR2 FQNNGV. The CDR3 length is 14 residues. CDR3: CASSVGQDSYEQYF. As DNA, the CDR3 is TGTGCCAGCAGCGTGGGACAGGACTCCTACGAGCAGTACTTC.

This rearrangement joins TRBV10-1 to TRBJ2-1, with D maybe TRBD2 (5 bases). Trimming pared 8 bases from V and 7 bases from J, leaving 12 bases between. Germline V CDR1 and CDR2: WNHNN, SYGVQD (reference sequence). The CDR3 covers 12 residues. The CDR3 nucleotides read TGCGCCAGCGGGAGATCGGAGAATGAGCAGTTCTTC. Amino acids: CASGRSENEQFF.

This clonotype came up a few times. The chain recombines TRBV19 with TRBJ1-1; a weak D match, TRBD1 (5 bases). This CDR3 contains 14 residues. Germline values: CDR1 LNHDA, CDR2 SQIVND (reference sequence). The ends were cut back, 6 bases at V and 4 bases at J, with 15 bases in the middle. The CDR3 coding sequence is TGTGCCAGTAGAGCTCCGGGACTGAGCACTGAAGCTTTCTTT. Its protein product is CASRAPGLSTEAFF.

The chain combines TRBV4-2 with TRBJ2-1; 9 bases are shared with TRBD2. The germline V gene has CDR1 LGHNA and CDR2 YNFKEQ. The CDR3 runs to 16 residues. The trim removed 0 bases at V and 9 bases at J, leaving 9 bases unmatched. CDR3 coding DNA: TGTGCCAGCAGCCAAGATGTGGGCGGGGGGGCCGCTGAGCAGTTCTTC. This codes for CASSQDVGGGAAEQFF.

This clonotype was seen a few times. V is TRBV3-1 and J is TRBJ2-6, with D tentatively TRBD1 (7 bases). CDR1 and CDR2 from the germline V gene are LGHDT and YNNKEL (reference sequence). The CDR3 totals 13 residues. Trimming stripped 6 bases from V and 8 bases from J, with 11 bases between. The CDR3 DNA reads as TGTGCCAGCAGGGCAGGGGGGACCAACGTCCTGACTTTC. This gives the protein CASRAGGTNVLTF.

This clonotype was picked up a small number of times. The chain links TRBV7-9 to TRBJ2-7, with TRBD1 as a possible D gene (6 bases). Trimming removed 3 bases at V and 0 bases at J, with 12 bases between. Germline V gives CDR1 SEHNR, CDR2 FQNEAQ (reference sequence). The CDR3 is 15 residues long. For the CDR3, the DNA is TGTGCCAGCAGCTTTATCCACAGGGACTCCTACGAGCAGTACTTC. This encodes CASSFIHRDSYEQYF.

This clonotype appeared a few times. The chain employs TRBV30 and TRBJ2-1; 7 bases are shared with TRBD2. This CDR3 has 15 amino acids. CDR1 and CDR2 from the germline V gene are GTSNPN and SVGIG (reference sequence). V lost 0 bases, J lost 5 bases, and 7 bases stayed unmatched. CDR3 bases: TGTGCCTGGAGTGTACGGGCTAGCGGCAACAATGAGCAGTTCTTC. It codes for CAWSVRASGNNEQFF.

This clonotype came up many times. The CDR3 loop is CSASRGNTEAFF. The CDR3 DNA reads TGCAGTGCTAGCAGGGGTAACACTGAAGCTTTCTTT. This chain joins TRBV20-1 and TRBJ1-1; TRBD1 is a possible D gene (6 bases). This CDR3 spans 12 amino acids. The germline V and J ends were trimmed by 3 bases and 2 bases, with 7 bases remaining between them. Germline assignment: CDR1 DFQATT and CDR2 SNEGSKA (reference sequence).

In this sample, this clonotype turned up a few times. The chain uses TRBV4-1 and TRBJ2-1; D may correspond to TRBD1 or TRBD2 (5 bases each). Looked up from germline, CDR1 is MGHRA and CDR2 is YSYEKL. Trimming took 5 bases from V and 6 from J, leaving 17 bases between them. This CDR3 comprises 15 residues. This CDR3 is CASSSGQGAVNEQFF. The CDR3 nucleotides read TGCGCCAGCAGCTCGGGGCAGGGTGCGGTCAATGAGCAGTTCTTC.

This clonotype occurred a few times. The chain carries TRBV5-6 and TRBJ2-3; 12 nucleotides agree with TRBD2. Per germline, CDR1 SGHDT and CDR2 YYEEEE. The CDR3 has 18 amino acids. V gave up 0 bases and J gave up 4 bases; unmatched junction bases: 9. The CDR3 reads CASSLALAGGSRADTQYF. CDR3 coding DNA: TGTGCCAGCAGCTTGGCCCTAGCGGGAGGGTCTCGAGCAGATACGCAGTATTTT.

This chain links TRBV20-1 with TRBJ2-3, with D possibly matching TRBD1 (5 bases). This CDR3 region has 14 residues. V was clipped by 6 bases and J by 5 bases, with 18 bases between them. Germline CDR1 reads DFQATT; CDR2 reads SNEGSKA (reference sequence). CDR3 bases: TGCAGTGCGCCCGACAGAGGCAAGAGAGATACGCAGTATTTT. Residues: CSAPDRGKRDTQYF.